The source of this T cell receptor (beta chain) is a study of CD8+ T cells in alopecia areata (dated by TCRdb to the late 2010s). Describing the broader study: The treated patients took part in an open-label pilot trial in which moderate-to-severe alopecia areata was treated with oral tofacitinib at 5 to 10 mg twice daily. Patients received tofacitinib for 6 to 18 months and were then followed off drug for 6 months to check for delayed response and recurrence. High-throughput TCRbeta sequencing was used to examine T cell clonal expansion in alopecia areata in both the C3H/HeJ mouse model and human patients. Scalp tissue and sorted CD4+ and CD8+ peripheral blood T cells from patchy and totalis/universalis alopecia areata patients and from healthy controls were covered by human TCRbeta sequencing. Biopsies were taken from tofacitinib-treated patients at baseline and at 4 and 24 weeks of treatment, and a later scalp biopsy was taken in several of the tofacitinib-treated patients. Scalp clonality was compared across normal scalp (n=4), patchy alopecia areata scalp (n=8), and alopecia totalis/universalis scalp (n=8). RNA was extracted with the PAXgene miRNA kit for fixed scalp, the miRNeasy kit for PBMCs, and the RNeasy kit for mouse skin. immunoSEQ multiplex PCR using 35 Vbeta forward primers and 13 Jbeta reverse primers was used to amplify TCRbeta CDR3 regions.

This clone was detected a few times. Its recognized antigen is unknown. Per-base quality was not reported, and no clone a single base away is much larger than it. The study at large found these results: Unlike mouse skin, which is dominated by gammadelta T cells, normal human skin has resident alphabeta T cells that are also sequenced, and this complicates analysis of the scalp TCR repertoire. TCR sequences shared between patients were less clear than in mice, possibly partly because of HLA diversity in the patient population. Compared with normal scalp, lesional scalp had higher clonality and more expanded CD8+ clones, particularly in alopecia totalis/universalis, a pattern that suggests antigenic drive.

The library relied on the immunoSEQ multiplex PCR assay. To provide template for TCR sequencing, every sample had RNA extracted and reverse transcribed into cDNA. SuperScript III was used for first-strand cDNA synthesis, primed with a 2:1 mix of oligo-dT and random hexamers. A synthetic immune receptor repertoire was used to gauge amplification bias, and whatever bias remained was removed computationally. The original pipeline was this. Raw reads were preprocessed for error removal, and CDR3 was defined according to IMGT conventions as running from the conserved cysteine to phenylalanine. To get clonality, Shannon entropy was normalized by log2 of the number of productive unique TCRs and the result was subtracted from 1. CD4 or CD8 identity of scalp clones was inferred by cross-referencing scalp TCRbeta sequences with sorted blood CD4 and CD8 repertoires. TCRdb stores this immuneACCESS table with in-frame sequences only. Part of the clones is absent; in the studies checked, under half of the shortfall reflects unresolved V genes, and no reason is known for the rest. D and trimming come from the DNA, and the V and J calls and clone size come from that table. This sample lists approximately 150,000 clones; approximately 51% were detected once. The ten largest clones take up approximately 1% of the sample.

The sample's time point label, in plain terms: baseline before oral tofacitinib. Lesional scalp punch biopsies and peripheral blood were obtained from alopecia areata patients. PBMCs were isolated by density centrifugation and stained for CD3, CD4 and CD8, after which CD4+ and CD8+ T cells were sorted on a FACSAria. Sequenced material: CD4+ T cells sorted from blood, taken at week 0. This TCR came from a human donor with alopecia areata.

The sequenced DNA: TGTGCCAGCAGTGAAAACCAAGAGACCCAGTACTTC. This is translated as CASSENQETQYF. The chain uses TRBV2 and TRBJ2-5, with no confidently assigned D gene. From cysteine to phenylalanine, the CDR3 is 12 amino acids long. Of all the DNA, just the CDR3 is kept, 36 bases in frame from base 1. V loses 2 bases, J loses 0 bases, and the germline ends lie 1 base apart. The germline V gene gives CDR1 as SNHLY and CDR2 as FYNNEI.